This TCR beta chain was profiled in a study of long-term antiretroviral therapy in people with HIV. For the study at large: It was about a decade before the 2015 immediate-ART recommendation that the earliest samples were taken.

This was the immunoSEQ v3.0 assay at survey level. TCRdb's table, derived via immunoSEQ multiplex PCR, lists solely in-frame clones and lacks some. Of under 50,000 clones listed, around nine tenths are singletons. Trimming cost V 8 bases and J 5 bases; bases outside gene matches: 7. There are 13 residues in the CDR3. Germline V gives CDR1 LNHDA, CDR2 SQIVND (reference sequence). The chain joins TRBV19 to TRBJ2-7; TRBD1 aligns across 9 bases. This TCR was recovered from a woman aged 45-65 years with HIV. Material: unsorted PBMCs, obtained 0.1 years before starting antiretroviral therapy. Here the CDR3 DNA reads TGTGCCAGTGGGCCGGGACAGGGAAACGAGCAGTACTTC. It codes for CASGPGQGNEQYF.